This TCR beta chain emerged from a study of CD8 T cells in Susac syndrome. The study sequenced TCR beta in blood CD8+ and CD4+ T cells. The multiple sclerosis controls were treatment-naive patients with relapsing-remitting disease that was stable or active. FACS was used to enrich TEMRA cells, whereas the CD8+ and CD4+ T cells were obtained by negative isolation. RNA amounts of about 0.5 to 1 ug underwent reverse transcription with random hexamers. TCR beta CDR3 was amplified by immunoSEQ multiplex PCR. This amplification extended across 54 Vbeta and 13 Jbeta segments. MiXCR, run by TCRdb on the immunoSEQ multiplex PCR reads, gives a single entry per CDR3 protein. Among a few hundred thousand distinct CDR3 sequences, 85% to 95% were seen once, and the ten largest hold 0.07% to 0.095%. The CDR3 is made up of 14 amino acids. Trimming removed 5 bases from V and 3 bases from J, with 16 bases in between. Germline lookup yields CDR1 SQVTM and CDR2 ANQGSEA.

This chain uses TRBV29-1 with TRBJ2-5; D uncertain. The sequenced sample was CD4+ T cells from PBMCs. This TCR derives from a human donor with multiple sclerosis. In DNA form, the CDR3 reads TGCAGCGTTTCTAGATCGGGTACCAAAGAGACCCAGTACTTC. This translates into CSVSRSGTKETQYF. Supplemented by reference TRBV29-1 and TRBJ2-5, the full variable domain reads SAVISQKPSRDICQRGTSLTIQCQVDSQVTMMFWYRQQPGQSLTLIATANQGSEATYESGFVIDKFPISRPNLTFSTLTVSNMSPEDSSIYLCSVSRSGTKETQYFGPGTRLLVL.